These T cell receptor beta chains were read from a single sample in a study of TIL therapy for anti-PD-1-resistant metastatic lung cancer. TCRdb keeps only in-frame clones here, not all; method: immunoSEQ multiplex PCR. Of 35,000 or so clones in the sample, less than 85% were seen once. Sequencing was performed on blood, taken at baseline. The source of these receptors is a person aged 25 to 85 with non-small cell lung cancer. Each CDR3 is given without its conserved first and last residue.

v_gene	j_gene	CDR3aa
TRBV6-1	TRBJ2-3	ASNLWGGVTDTQY
TRBV4-1	TRBJ2-7	ASSQVGAGGNEQY
TRBV4-1	TRBJ1-1	ASSQAGGQLNTEAF
TRBV18	TRBJ1-1	ASSPLDGMNTEAF
TRBV18	TRBJ1-2	ASSPMGDYGYT
TRBV7-3	TRBJ2-5	ASSLQARGTQY
TRBV7-9	TRBJ2-1	ASSLTVGNEQF
TRBV28	TRBJ1-2	ASSFGGSDYGYT
TRBV2	TRBJ1-5	ASSRDNQPQH
TRBV9	TRBJ1-6	ASSPGPGSPLH
TRBV19	TRBJ1-1	ASSTSLALTEAF
TRBV19	TRBJ2-3	ASRTGLSGDTQY
TRBV14	TRBJ2-5	ASSVRDRGYQETQY
TRBV6-1	TRBJ1-6	ASRDRGTGNSPLH
TRBV6-1	TRBJ1-5	ASRGQSASNQPQH
TRBV15	TRBJ1-5	ATSRRQDRPQH
TRBV7-8	TRBJ1-2	ASSLVQGTYGYT
TRBV28	TRBJ2-7	ASSSVFGVGSYEQY
TRBV29-1	TRBJ2-7	SVGGLAGYEQY
TRBV5-1	TRBJ1-1	ASSLDPTDRFSEAF
TRBV9	TRBJ2-7	ASSGPSSGYEQY
TRBV2	TRBJ2-1	ASSASRQPHNEQF
TRBV9	TRBJ2-1	ASSVTGKIDNEQF
TRBV4-3	TRBJ1-1	ASSQDTRGTEAF
TRBV30	TRBJ1-1	AWTLGVLNTEAF
TRBV7-7	TRBJ2-3	ASSLRTGTDTQY
TRBV30	TRBJ1-6	AWVGAYNSPLH
TRBV13	TRBJ2-2	ASSSTWTSDRFYGELF
TRBV5-4	TRBJ2-3	ASSLWAADTQY
TRBV19	TRBJ1-6	ASSVPDRPLH
TRBV7-9	TRBJ1-2	ASSPGDRYGYT
TRBV7-2	TRBJ2-5	ASSLVLAGETQY
TRBV14	TRBJ1-6	ASSPGQGAYNSPLH
TRBV5-8	TRBJ2-1	ASSNRPNNEQF
TRBV4-3	TRBJ1-1	ASSQDRDQRAF
TRBV7-2	TRBJ1-1	ASSPLGGTEAF
TRBV5-1	TRBJ2-3	ASSRRSTDTQY
TRBV5-4	TRBJ1-1	ASSGQGSSEAF
TRBV29-1	TRBJ2-1	SVEDGLASNEQF
TRBV19	TRBJ2-1	ASSGTSGLPYNEQF
TRBV6-1	TRBJ2-1	ASSEWASSYNEQF
TRBV5-1	TRBJ2-2	ASSLGQSGPGELF
TRBV18	TRBJ2-3	ASSPSGGITDTQY
TRBV7-9	TRBJ2-7	ASSLRGGYEQY
TRBV29-1	TRBJ1-1	SVETGVGTEAF
TRBV9	TRBJ2-7	ASSVQGLAGDEQY
TRBV29-1	TRBJ2-7	SVDAGQGTYEQY
TRBV6-1	TRBJ2-3	ASSVSGAAAGDTQY
TRBV6-6	TRBJ1-3	ASKSSGNTIY
TRBV7-9	TRBJ2-1	ASSTRDRGLAEYYNEQF
TRBV7-6	TRBJ2-2	ASSPLAGVSGELF
TRBV5-4	TRBJ1-1	ASSRGGQGTEAF
TRBV4-3	TRBJ2-6	ASSQDVTPGANVLT
TRBV25-1	TRBJ1-1	ATTLKGNTEAF
TRBV7-2	TRBJ2-7	ASTFLGLAGKY
TRBV19	TRBJ1-5	ASSIGVRNDQPQH
TRBV28	TRBJ1-2	ASSLTGEIHGYT
TRBV4-3	TRBJ1-1	ASSQEDMNTEAF
TRBV27	TRBJ1-5	ASSDSGEPQH